The source of this T cell receptor (beta chain) is a study of T cells after yellow fever vaccination. TCRdb processed the 5' RACE reads anew with MiXCR; each CDR3 protein has one entry. The data show about 630,000 distinct CDR3 sequences, approximately 13% seen once. With 5 bases clipped from V and 4 bases from J, the junction kept 7 bases outside the gene matches. Germline V gives CDR1 SGHRS, CDR2 YFSETQ. The CDR3 covers 14 residues. This clonotype turned up a few times. The receptor's source is a young man who received the YFV17D yellow fever vaccine. This material consisted of PBMCs, taken on the day of the yellow fever booster vaccination. The chain uses TRBV5-1 and TRBJ1-2; 8 bases line up with TRBD1. As DNA, the CDR3 is TGCGCCAGCAGGGACAGGGTCCTCGCCTATGGCTACACCTTC. Translating it yields CASRDRVLAYGYTF.